This passage covers 2 T cell receptor beta chains from one sample sequenced in a study of identical twins. TCRdb called the 5' RACE reads again in MiXCR, with one record for every CDR3 protein. This sample yields about 470,000 distinct CDR3 sequences, of which around 24% are seen a single time; about 2.7% belongs to the top ten. These data were also filed under a second study, of T cells expressing NK-cell markers.

Sequenced: CD4+ T cells sorted from blood. The origin of the receptors is a woman aged 18-30 years in good health.

The table lists this clonotype with a few counts. The chain joins TRBV12-3 or TRBV12-4 to TRBJ2-1, with D unclear. The V and J ends lost 6 bases and 8 bases respectively, with 8 bases between them. The CDR3 runs to 11 residues. CDR3 in DNA: TGTGCCAGCAGAAAAGTAGATGAGCAGTTCTTC. Its protein is CASRKVDEQFF.

This clonotype was seen more than once but under ten times. The chain links TRBV4-3 to TRBJ2-7; TRBD2 is a possible D gene (6 bases). V lost 1 base, J lost 3 bases, and 16 bases lay in between. The CDR3 has 16 amino acids. The germline V gene has CDR1 LGHNA and CDR2 YSLEER. The chain's CDR3 is CASSQATGLENYEQYF. The CDR3 region has the DNA TGCGCCAGCAGCCAAGCTACGGGACTTGAAAACTACGAGCAGTACTTC.